This TCR beta chain came from a study of blood T cells in healthy people across ages. In the study overall: Roughly one uniquely barcoded beta molecule per two T cells was captured. Study results and caveats: The fall in TCR beta diversity per million T cells was roughly linear with age. Aged donors had fewer naive CD4+ cells and lower diversity than long-lived donors.

This clonotype was seen a few times. Its target is not known. Combining a sample-barcoded 5' primer with a J-beta primer mix, a second PCR ran for 7 to 11 cycles. One entry per CDR3 protein results from TCRdb running MiXCR on the 5' RACE reads. Here the sample spans over a million distinct CDR3 sequences, around 43% being singletons. CDR1 is DFQATT and CDR2 is SNEGSKA in the germline V gene (reference sequence). The CDR3 covers 16 residues. V trimming: 5 bases; J trimming: 1 base; junction bases outside the gene matches: 9. This clonotype was obtained from a woman in her sixties in good health. The chain links TRBV20-1 to TRBJ2-4; 9 bases align to TRBD2. Sequenced sample: blood. CDR3 sequence (DNA): TGCAGTGCTGGAAGGGCAGCGGGAGGTGCCAAAAACATTCAGTACTTC. Translation: CSAGRAAGGAKNIQYF.